Here is one TCR beta chain with its context. The record originates from a study of blood T cell repertoires in COVID-19. Study at large: Italy, Spain and the United States were the sources of the convalescent and acute COVID-19 samples. PBMCs, B-cell-depleted T cells, or T cells were the source of the cDNA or gDNA that made up the material.

V dropped 3 bases and J dropped 10 bases, with 11 bases sitting between them. The CDR3 is 12 amino acids. CDR1 is SGDLS, CDR2 YYNGEE, per germline. Authors' methods: By means of reference gene primer amplification, nucleated cell counts were estimated. Repertoires were generated with immunoSEQ multiplex PCR, while TCRdb's copy carries only in-frame clones and drops some. The V and J calls and clone size come from that table; D and trimming were worked out from the DNA. The sample records some 74,000 clones, more than 70% being singletons. The sample taken for sequencing was peripheral blood. This clonotype was obtained from a woman aged 80 or over with acute or convalescent COVID-19. This rearrangement joins TRBV9 to TRBJ1-3; D call uncertain. The CDR3 is CASSANSVTIYF. CDR3 in DNA: TGTGCCAGCAGCGCCAACTCGGTAACCATATATTTT.